The 9 T cell receptor beta chains in this list originate from one sample, sequenced in a study of blood T cell repertoires in COVID-19. The data were produced by immunoSEQ multiplex PCR, yet TCRdb's version contains in-frame clones alone and is incomplete. The sample lists 250,000 to 350,000 clones, approximately 90% seen once, with 2% to 3% in the top ten. The specimen sequenced was peripheral blood. The receptors were gathered from a man aged 18 to 30 with active or convalescent COVID-19.

This sequence joins TRBV6-5 and TRBJ2-3; 8 bases line up with TRBD2. In germline, CDR1 is MNHEY, CDR2 SVGAGI. Unmatched junction bases numbered 6, after V lost 6 bases and J lost 1 base. This CDR3 has 15 amino acids. The CDR3 sequence: CASRSLAGGTDTQYF. The CDR3 DNA follows: TGTGCCAGCAGGTCGCTAGCGGGTGGCACAGATACGCAGTATTTT.

The chain has TRBV19 and TRBJ2-7, with D uncertain. V lost 6 bases and J lost 0, with 12 bases in between. The V gene's germline CDR1 is LNHDA and CDR2 SQIVND (reference sequence). This CDR3 spans 14 amino acids. The CDR3 DNA follows: TGTGCCAGTAGGGCTAGTGCGAGCTCCTACGAGCAGTACTTC. This sequence encodes CASRASASSYEQYF.

The chain couples TRBV7-9 to TRBJ2-7, with D possibly being TRBD1 (6 bases). Trimming took 5 bases from V and 6 from J, leaving 17 bases between them. Germline loops: CDR1 SEHNR, CDR2 FQNEAQ (reference sequence). This CDR3 is built from 14 residues. The CDR3, as DNA: TGTGCCAGCAGCAACCGGGACAATCTAGTCGAGCAGTACTTC. Its translation is CASSNRDNLVEQYF. The entire variable domain, with the rest obtained from reference TRBV7-9 and TRBJ2-7, is as follows: DTGVSQNPRHKITKRGQNVTFRCDPISEHNRLYWYRQTLGQGPEFLTYFQNEAQLEKSRLLSDRFSAERPKGSFSTLEIQRTEQGDSAMYLCASSNRDNLVEQYFGPGTRLTVT.

The J gene is TRBJ1-1, the V gene TRBV27; D is ambiguous. In germline, CDR1 is MNHEY, CDR2 SMNVEV (reference sequence). V dropped 6 bases and J dropped 4 bases, with 18 bases sitting between them. The CDR3 has 15 amino acids. The CDR3 reads CASSSTARGSTEAFF. CDR3 nucleotide sequence: TGTGCCAGCAGCTCCACGGCCCGGGGTAGCACTGAAGCTTTCTTT.

This clone was counted a single time. The chain recombines TRBV19 with TRBJ1-2, with D possibly matching TRBD1 (6 bases). Trimming took off 2 bases at V and 0 bases at J, with 10 bases between the two ends. Germline V gene data show CDR1 as LNHDA and CDR2 as SQIVND (reference sequence). This CDR3 is built from 15 residues. The CDR3 nucleotides read TGTGCCAGTAGTATATGGACAGCTACTAACTATGGCTACACCTTC. Translated: CASSIWTATNYGYTF.

The V gene is TRBV9, the J gene TRBJ1-1; D gene ambiguous. V was clipped by 0 bases and J by 0 bases, with 6 bases between them. The germline V gene has CDR1 SGDLS and CDR2 YYNGEE. The length of the CDR3 is 14 residues. The CDR3 nucleotides are TGTGCCAGCAGCGTAGTAGAGATGAACACTGAAGCTTTCTTT. This sequence encodes CASSVVEMNTEAFF.

V and J are TRBV7-9 and TRBJ2-2; 7 bases agree with TRBD2. The ends lost 5 bases at V and 9 bases at J; junction bases unmatched: 9. The CDR3 spans 14 residues. Germline CDR1 and CDR2: SEHNR and FQNEAQ (reference sequence). The CDR3 is CASSPGRGDWELFF. The CDR3 nucleotides read TGTGCCAGCAGCCCAGGACGGGGGGATTGGGAGCTGTTTTTT.

This chain connects TRBV5-4 to TRBJ1-4; 8 nucleotides agree with TRBD1. Trimming removed 1 base from V and 10 bases from J; junction bases left unmatched: 9. CDR1 and CDR2 (germline): SGHNT, YYREEE (reference sequence). The CDR3 has 15 residues. The CDR3 DNA reads TGTGCCAGCAGCTTGAGGTCGACAGGGGAGGGAAAACTGTTTTTT. As protein: CASSLRSTGEGKLFF.

The chain has TRBV7-9 and TRBJ1-2; D remains ambiguous. Germline CDR1 SEHNR, CDR2 FQNEAQ (reference sequence). Trimming took 5 bases from V and 8 from J, leaving 18 bases between them. This CDR3 comprises 14 residues. CDR3 DNA: TGTGCCAGCAGCCGGGGAGCGGGTTTCTGGGGCTACACCTTC. Translating gives CASSRGAGFWGYTF.